The 21 T cell receptor beta chains listed next were all sequenced from one sample in a study of neoadjuvant anti-PD-1 for oral cavity cancer. The time point: after neoadjuvant nivolumab, at surgical resection. Assay: immunoSEQ multiplex PCR; the TCRdb copy retains only in-frame clones and omits some. In the table there are about 15,000 clones, around 34% of which are singletons. Sequenced here: tumor tissue, sampled after nivolumab (anti-PD-1) treatment. These receptors were obtained from a person aged 35-80 years with oral cavity squamous cell carcinoma.

The CDR3 loop is CASSLGLAGGQETQYF. The CDR3 bases are TGCGCCAGCAGCTTGGGACTAGCGGGGGGCCAAGAGACCCAGTACTTC. V is TRBV5-1 and J is TRBJ2-5, with TRBD2 identical over 13 bases. The CDR3 contains 16 residues. The junction had 0 bases not matched to a gene; V was cut back by 0 bases and J by 1 base. CDR1 is SGHRS and CDR2 is YFSETQ in the germline V gene.

The chain couples TRBV7-3 to TRBJ2-3; a possible D gene is TRBD1 (5 bases). Germline values: CDR1 SGHTA, CDR2 FQGTGA. This CDR3 region has 14 residues. V lost 2 bases and J lost 1, with 7 bases in between. CDR3 residues: CASSLQGGTDTQYF. The CDR3 DNA reads TGTGCCAGCAGCTTACAGGGCGGCACAGATACGCAGTATTTT.

This clone was observed a handful of times. V and J are TRBV11-2 and TRBJ1-1, with a weak D call TRBD1 (5 bases). Per germline, CDR1 SGHAT and CDR2 FQNNGV. V shed 2 bases and J shed 2 bases, with 9 bases lying between them. The CDR3 is 14 residues long. The CDR3, as DNA: TGTGCCAGCAGCTTACAGGGTTTCAACACTGAAGCTTTCTTT. Its translation is CASSLQGFNTEAFF.

The rearrangement joins TRBV7-3 to TRBJ2-7; TRBD2 is a possible D gene (5 bases). Germline V gives CDR1 SGHTA, CDR2 FQGTGA. There are 13 residues in the CDR3. V lost 4 bases and J 4 bases, leaving 11 bases between the germline ends. The CDR3 here is CASSSDPGYEQYF. DNA of the CDR3: TGTGCCAGCAGCTCGGACCCGGGGTACGAGCAGTACTTC.

The chain is built from TRBV5-1 and TRBJ1-3; 8 positions match TRBD1. Germline CDR1 SGHRS, CDR2 YFSETQ. CDR3 length: 17 amino acids. The V segment lost 0 bases and the J segment 1 base; nucleotides outside the gene matches: 6. The CDR3 loop is CASSLAGQGASGNTIYF. CDR3 sequence (DNA): TGCGCCAGCAGCTTGGCCGGCCAGGGGGCATCTGGAAACACCATATATTTT.

The CDR3, as DNA: TGTGCCAGTAGTATCGGGCCCCAGGCGATTAATTCACCCCTCCACTTT. Its protein is CASSIGPQAINSPLHF. The V gene is TRBV19, the J gene TRBJ1-6; unclear D gene. This CDR3 has 16 amino acids. Deletions cut 3 bases from V and 6 bases from J, with 15 bases between. Germline V gene lookup returns CDR1 LNHDA and CDR2 SQIVND (reference sequence).

This clone was observed a handful of times. The chain couples TRBV5-1 to TRBJ2-7; no clear D gene. Per germline, CDR1 SGHRS and CDR2 YFSETQ. CDR3 length: 13 amino acids. Trimming took 4 bases from V and 6 from J, leaving 14 bases between them. The CDR3 here is CASSRQERGEQYF. The CDR3 DNA sequence: TGCGCCAGCAGCCGGCAGGAGCGCGGCGAGCAGTACTTC.

The chain combines TRBV11-2 with TRBJ2-1; maybe TRBD2 (7 bases). The CDR3 has 16 residues. V shed 3 bases and J shed 2 bases, with 14 bases lying between them. From germline, CDR1 is SGHAT and CDR2 FQNNGV. The CDR3 protein is CASSFHKGGAYNEQFF. In DNA form, the CDR3 reads TGTGCCAGCAGCTTTCATAAGGGGGGGGCCTACAATGAGCAGTTCTTC.

The chain uses TRBV2 and TRBJ2-3, with D maybe TRBD1 (6 bases). CDR3 length: 14 amino acids. V shed 1 base and J shed 3 bases, with 8 bases lying between them. Germline V lookup: CDR1 SNHLY, CDR2 FYNNEI. The CDR3, as DNA: TGTGCCAGCAGTGAAGGGACAGCGACAGATACGCAGTATTTT. It is translated as CASSEGTATDTQYF.

This sequence joins TRBV7-8 and TRBJ2-7, with 7 positions matching TRBD1. The CDR3 has 15 amino acids. V was pared by 6 bases and J by 6 bases, with 14 bases of the junction left unmatched. Germline CDR1 and CDR2: SGHVS and FQNEAQ. CDR3 bases: TGTGCCAGCAGGCAAACCGGGACAGCATGGGGCGAGCAGTACTTC. This encodes CASRQTGTAWGEQYF.

The chain joins TRBV5-4 to TRBJ1-3, with TRBD1 matching 7 bases. V was pared by 4 bases and J by 0 bases, with 7 bases of the junction left unmatched. The V gene's germline CDR1 is SGHNT and CDR2 YYREEE (reference sequence). The CDR3 has 16 amino acids. CDR3 DNA sequence: TGTGCCAGCAGCCGACAGGGTGTGAACTCTGGAAACACCATATATTTT. Encoded protein: CASSRQGVNSGNTIYF.

The chain carries TRBV7-2 and TRBJ2-5, with D perhaps assigned TRBD1 or TRBD2 (5 bases each). V shed 5 bases and J shed 4 bases, with 20 bases lying between them. This CDR3 has 16 residues. Germline V gives CDR1 SGHTA, CDR2 FQGNSA. In DNA, the CDR3 is TGTGCCAGCAGCGCTTTAACGGGACGACGAGGAGAGACCCAGTACTTC. It encodes CASSALTGRRGETQYF.

By proportion, this clone is large. V gene TRBV4-1 combines with J gene TRBJ2-7, with TRBD2 matching 14 bases. The CDR3 runs 18 residues. V dropped 3 bases and J dropped 2; count of bases not matched to a gene: 9. Germline V gene data show CDR1 as MGHRA and CDR2 as YSYEKL. The CDR3 bases are TGCGCCAGCAGCCAGATGACTAGCGGGGGGGCGAAAGCCTACGAGCAGTACTTC. As protein: CASSQMTSGGAKAYEQYF.

This chain links TRBV14 with TRBJ2-7; TRBD2 matches 7 bases. The V and J ends lost 4 bases and 2 bases, in that order; junction bases with no gene match: 5. Per germline, CDR1 SGHDN and CDR2 FVKESK. The CDR3 contains 14 residues. DNA of the CDR3: TGTGCCAGCAGCCCGGGACTATGGACCTACGAGCAGTACTTC. It specifies CASSPGLWTYEQYF.

The chain combines TRBV7-2 with TRBJ1-5; D is ambiguous. This CDR3 is 14 amino acids long. The V and J ends lost 3 bases and 0 bases respectively, with 6 bases between them. Looked up from germline, CDR1 is SGHTA and CDR2 is FQGNSA. The CDR3 nucleotides are TGTGCCAGCAGCTTGGGCTATAGCAATCAGCCCCAGCATTTT. It encodes CASSLGYSNQPQHF. The full variable domain, rest sourced from reference TRBV7-2 and TRBJ1-5, is GAGVSQSPSNKVTEKGKDVELRCDPISGHTALYWYRQSLGQGLEFLIYFQGNSAPDKSGLPSDRFSAERTGGSVSTLTIQRTQQEDSAVYLCASSLGYSNQPQHFGDGTRLSIL.

This chain links TRBV29-1 with TRBJ2-7, with a weak D call TRBD2 (6 bases). V lost 4 bases to trimming and J lost 5 bases, with 6 bases between them. The CDR3 sequence is 10 residues long. Germline-derived CDR1 and CDR2 are SQVTM and ANQGSEA. This CDR3 reads CSVGRDEQYF. The CDR3 DNA reads as TGCAGCGTTGGGAGGGACGAGCAGTACTTC.

The rearrangement uses TRBV7-2 and TRBJ1-2; 7 positions match TRBD1. After removal of 1 base from V and 6 bases from J, the junction contained 2 bases not matched to a gene. CDR1 is SGHTA and CDR2 is FQGNSA in the germline V gene. This CDR3 has 13 amino acids. Here the CDR3 DNA reads TGTGCCAGCAGCTTAGAGACAGGGAATGGCTACACCTTC. This gives the protein CASSLETGNGYTF.

The chain uses TRBV5-1 and TRBJ2-2; the D gene is possibly TRBD2 (5 bases). The CDR3 sequence is 16 residues long. Germline loops: CDR1 SGHRS, CDR2 YFSETQ. V lost 1 base, J lost 1 base, and 11 bases lay in between. This CDR3 reads CASSLTRTGNTGELFF. In DNA, the CDR3 is TGCGCCAGCAGCTTGACTCGGACTGGGAACACCGGGGAGCTGTTTTTT.

CDR3 residues: CASSLAQGQPLNTEAFF. The DNA for the CDR3 is TGCGCCAGCAGCTTGGCTCAGGGCCAACCACTGAACACTGAAGCTTTCTTT. The V and J genes are TRBV5-1 and TRBJ1-1; tentatively, D is TRBD1 (5 bases). The V gene lost 0 bases and the J gene lost 0 bases, with 15 bases spanning the gap. Germline values: CDR1 SGHRS, CDR2 YFSETQ. The CDR3 consists of 17 residues.

This chain links TRBV7-6 with TRBJ2-1; the match to TRBD2 covers 8 bases. The CDR3 sequence is 17 residues long. J was trimmed by 3 bases and V by 3 bases; bases with no gene match: 10. CDR1 SGHVS and CDR2 FNYEAQ come from the germline V gene. The CDR3 DNA follows: TGTGCCAGCAGCTTCCGACCGGCGGGGGGCGGCTACAATGAGCAGTTCTTC. Protein product: CASSFRPAGGGYNEQFF.

The V call is TRBV5-4, the J call TRBJ1-3; D is unresolved. Per germline, CDR1 SGHNT and CDR2 YYREEE (reference sequence). V was clipped by 4 bases and J by 2 bases, with 13 bases between them. The CDR3 extends over 15 amino acids. CDR3 DNA: TGTGCCAGCAGCGTCCTCGGGGAGCCTGGAAACACCATATATTTT. It yields the protein CASSVLGEPGNTIYF.